Listed below are T cell receptor beta chains from one sample, sequenced in a study of blood T cell repertoires in COVID-19. Measured with immunoSEQ multiplex PCR; TCRdb has only the in-frame clones, and not every one. The table shows fewer than 150,000 clones, with around four fifths occurring only once. Sequenced material: peripheral blood. The source is a woman between 40 and 50 years old with acute or convalescent COVID-19. Each CDR3 is given with its conserved first and last residue. Each record gives: V gene, J gene, D gene, clone size, CDR3 DNA, CDR3 protein. A D gene is named only where the DNA matches it firmly. A clone size is listed for some rows: how often the clone was seen (once, few, many), or a class if it is expanded.

>TRBV2|TRBJ2-2|.|.
TGTGCCAGCATGCTATTCCGGGAGCTGTTTTTT
CASMLFRELFF
>TRBV7-3|TRBJ2-2|.|few
TGTGCCAGCAGCCGCTGGGGAGCGAACACCGGGGAGCTGTTTTTT
CASSRWGANTGELFF
>TRBV30|TRBJ2-6|TRBD2|.
TGTGCCTGGAGTTCGGGCCGAGGAGCGGGGGCCACCTCTGGGGCCAACGTCCTGACTTTC
CAWSSGRGAGATSGANVLTF
>TRBV30|TRBJ1-2|.|.
TGTGCCTGGAGCGCTGGGTCCCGCCAACAGGGCTACACCTTC
CAWSAGSRQQGYTF
>TRBV18|TRBJ1-2|.|once
TGTGCCAGCTCACCCGGAGCCAGGGGTAACTATGGCTACACCTTC
CASSPGARGNYGYTF
>TRBV5-4|TRBJ1-2|.|.
TGTGCCAGCAGCTTCAGGGGAGGCTACACCTTC
CASSFRGGYTF
>TRBV3-1/TRBV3-2|TRBJ2-1|.|few
TGTGCCAGCAGCCAATTACCAGAACCTTCCATCTCCAATGAGCAGTTCTTC
CASSQLPEPSISNEQFF
>TRBV6-5|TRBJ1-2|.|.
TGTGCCAGCAGTTACCGGTCTGTGAGTGGCTACACCTTC
CASSYRSVSGYTF
>TRBV6-5|TRBJ2-1|.|.
TGTGCCAGCACCGGAGGGTTCGGCTCCTACAATGAGCAGTTCTTC
CASTGGFGSYNEQFF
>TRBV6-1|TRBJ1-1|.|.
TGTGCCAGCAGTGAAGGCAGGGATGACGCAGCTTTCTTT
CASSEGRDDAAFF
>TRBV29-1|TRBJ1-2|.|few
TGCAGCGTTAGGTCGGGAGCCTTTGGCTACACCTTC
CSVRSGAFGYTF
>TRBV12-3/TRBV12-4|TRBJ1-2|.|.
TGTGCCAGCAGTTTTGGCGCAGGGTTTGGCTACACCTTC
CASSFGAGFGYTF
>TRBV5-1|TRBJ2-7|TRBD1|.
TGCGCCAGCAGCTCTACTCCCGGGACAGGGCGCGACGAGCAGTACTTC
CASSSTPGTGRDEQYF
>TRBV5-1|TRBJ1-3|.|.
TGCGCCAGCAGCGGAAACGGCCTAGCGGGAAACACCATATATTTT
CASSGNGLAGNTIYF
>TRBV7-2|TRBJ2-7|.|.
TGTGCCAGCAGCCTCCTAACAGGGAATTACGAGCAGTACTTC
CASSLLTGNYEQYF
>TRBV5-1|TRBJ2-1|TRBD2|.
TGCGCCAGCAGCCAAACCCCTTCGGCGGGGGGGCGAAATGAGCAGTTCTTC
CASSQTPSAGGRNEQFF
>TRBV6-5|TRBJ2-6|.|.
TGTGCCAGCGGTCTTCAAACGGGGGGGGCCAACGTCCTGACTTTC
CASGLQTGGANVLTF
>TRBV5-1|TRBJ2-6|.|few
TGCGCCAGCAGAGGAGTGGGCAGGGGAGGGGTAGAGGCTGGGGCCAACGTCCTGACTTTC
CASRGVGRGGVEAGANVLTF
>TRBV19|TRBJ1-1|.|.
TGTGCCAGTAGTGTCACAGGGAGTCAGAACACTGAAGCTTTCTTT
CASSVTGSQNTEAFF
>TRBV7-8|TRBJ1-6|.|.
TGTGCCAGCAGCCCGGTGGCGCGGGGTTCACCCCTCCACTTT
CASSPVARGSPLHF
>TRBV5-4|TRBJ2-7|TRBD2|few
TGTGCCAGCAGCCCGACTAGCGGGGGCCCCTACGAGCAGTACTTC
CASSPTSGGPYEQYF
>TRBV7-9|TRBJ1-6|.|.
TGTGCCAGCAGCCGCGCTGACCCGGCCTGGGGAGATTCACCCCTCCACTTT
CASSRADPAWGDSPLHF
>TRBV13|TRBJ2-7|.|.
TGTGCCAGCAGCTTAGGTGCAGGTAATTACGAGCAGTACTTC
CASSLGAGNYEQYF
>TRBV3-1/TRBV3-2|TRBJ2-5|.|.
TGTGCCAGCAGCCAAAAAGGGGGACGAGAGACCCAGTACTTC
CASSQKGGRETQYF
>TRBV19|TRBJ1-2|.|once
TGTGCCACTCGGACAGCCTCTACGAGTGGCTACACCTTC
CATRTASTSGYTF
>TRBV7-9|TRBJ1-2|TRBD1|.
TGTGCCAGCAGCCGCGGGACAGGGGGCGCGCGGAATCCCTATGGCTACACCTTC
CASSRGTGGARNPYGYTF
>TRBV9|TRBJ2-1|TRBD2|.
TGTGCCAGCAGCGTGGTTGCGGGGGTCCCCTCCGATGAGCAGTTCTTC
CASSVVAGVPSDEQFF
>TRBV4-1|TRBJ1-4|TRBD1|.
TGCGCCAGCAGCCAAGGGGCAGGGGGCGAGGAGAATGAAAAACTGTTTTTT
CASSQGAGGEENEKLFF
>TRBV6-2/TRBV6-3|TRBJ2-3|TRBD1|.
TGTGCCAGCAGTTACTCCGGGACAGGGGGCCCCACAGATACGCAGTATTTT
CASSYSGTGGPTDTQYF
>TRBV5-1|TRBJ1-2|.|.
TGCGCCAGCAGCTTGACTGAGGGTTTGGGGATCTATGGCTACACCTTC
CASSLTEGLGIYGYTF
>TRBV6-1|TRBJ2-7|TRBD1|.
TGTGCCAGCAGTGAATCAGGGGGCATAAATTTTAAGTACTTC
CASSESGGINFKYF
>TRBV2|TRBJ1-2|.|.
TGTGCCAGCACCCCCGCTAAGATTAGCGGCTACACCTTC
CASTPAKISGYTF
>TRBV5-1|TRBJ1-3|.|.
TGCGCCAGCAGCTTGGCCGGTACGGGAGCAGGAAACACCATATATTTT
CASSLAGTGAGNTIYF
>TRBV7-3|TRBJ2-5|.|once
TGTGCCAGCAGCTTATTGGGCAGAATCCAAGAGACCCAGTACTTC
CASSLLGRIQETQYF
>TRBV4-3|TRBJ1-1|.|.
TGCGCCAGCAGCCAAGATCTTCCGCCCGGACAGAACACTGAAGCTTTCTTT
CASSQDLPPGQNTEAFF
>TRBV2|TRBJ1-3|.|.
TGTGCCAGCAGTGGGAGACTCGGAAACACCATATATTTT
CASSGRLGNTIYF
>TRBV7-2|TRBJ1-4|.|.
TGTGCCAGCAGCTTTAGGACAGCTGAAAAACTGTTTTTT
CASSFRTAEKLFF
>TRBV30|TRBJ1-3|.|.
TGTGCCTGGAGTGTTCCCGGGGAACGCAACACCATATATTTT
CAWSVPGERNTIYF
>TRBV5-1|TRBJ1-1|.|.
TGCGCCAGCAGCTTGGATTCGGTGAACACTGAAGCTTTCTTT
CASSLDSVNTEAFF
>TRBV18|TRBJ1-3|.|few
TGTGCCAGCTCACCAACGACAGGTCCTGAAAACACCATATATTTT
CASSPTTGPENTIYF
>TRBV7-2|TRBJ2-3|.|.
TGTGCCAGCAGCCTCCAGGGCTATTCTACAGATACGCAGTATTTT
CASSLQGYSTDTQYF
>TRBV5-1|TRBJ2-3|TRBD1|.
TGCGCCAGCAGCTTGGATGGGACAGGGGGAGGGAATACGCAGTATTTT
CASSLDGTGGGNTQYF
>TRBV13|TRBJ2-1|.|once
TGTGCCAGCAGGTCGCGGGGTGACTCCTACAATGAGCAGTTCTTC
CASRSRGDSYNEQFF
>TRBV21-1|TRBJ1-6|.|.
TGTGCCAGCAGCAAAGTCCGAAAGGGGACAGACAGTAATTCACCCCTCCACTTT
CASSKVRKGTDSNSPLHF
>TRBV30|TRBJ1-2|.|.
TGTGCCTGGAGTGTAGTACTATATGGCTACACCTTC
CAWSVVLYGYTF
>TRBV2|TRBJ1-1|.|.
TGTGCCAGCAGTGAGAGGGAGGGAAGGCTGAACACTGAAGCTTTCTTT
CASSEREGRLNTEAFF
>TRBV19|TRBJ1-2|TRBD1|once
TGTGCCAGTAGCCGGGACAGGGAGAGAGGGGGCTACACCTTC
CASSRDRERGGYTF
>TRBV5-1|TRBJ2-1|.|few
TGCGCCAGCAGCTTGGTATGGGGGGGCCAGGATGAGCAGTTCTTC
CASSLVWGGQDEQFF
>TRBV5-5|TRBJ1-3|.|.
TGTGCCAGCCGCCTAGGAAACACCATATATTTT
CASRLGNTIYF
>TRBV20-1|TRBJ1-1|TRBD1|.
TGCAGCGGACAGGGGAACACTGAAGCTTTCTTT
CSGQGNTEAFF
>TRBV11-3|TRBJ2-7|TRBD1|.
TGTGCCAGCAGCCAGGGGGATGGGGCCGAGCAGTACTTC
CASSQGDGAEQYF
>TRBV6-6|TRBJ1-1|.|.
TGTGCCAGCAGCCTGACGGAGGGGAGGAACACTGAAGCTTTCTTT
CASSLTEGRNTEAFF
>TRBV7-8|TRBJ1-3|.|.
TGTGCCAGCAGCCGCCTCTTGAGCTCTGGAAACACCATATATTTT
CASSRLLSSGNTIYF
>TRBV5-4|TRBJ2-3|TRBD2|.
TGTGCCAGCCGTAGGACTAGCGGGGGGTCAGATACGCAGTATTTT
CASRRTSGGSDTQYF